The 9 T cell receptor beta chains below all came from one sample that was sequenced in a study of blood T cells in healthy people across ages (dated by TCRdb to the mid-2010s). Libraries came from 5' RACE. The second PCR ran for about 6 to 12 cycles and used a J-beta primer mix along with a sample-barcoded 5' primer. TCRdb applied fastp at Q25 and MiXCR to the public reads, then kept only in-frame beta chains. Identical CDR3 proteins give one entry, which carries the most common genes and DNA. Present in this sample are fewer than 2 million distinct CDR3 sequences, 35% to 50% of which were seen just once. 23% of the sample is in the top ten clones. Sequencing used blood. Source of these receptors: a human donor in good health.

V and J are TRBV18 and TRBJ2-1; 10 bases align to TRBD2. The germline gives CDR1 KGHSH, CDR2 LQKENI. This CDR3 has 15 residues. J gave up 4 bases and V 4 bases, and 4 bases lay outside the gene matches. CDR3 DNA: TGTGCCAGCTCACTCCTGACTAGCGGGTACAATGAGCAGTTCTTC. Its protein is CASSLLTSGYNEQFF.

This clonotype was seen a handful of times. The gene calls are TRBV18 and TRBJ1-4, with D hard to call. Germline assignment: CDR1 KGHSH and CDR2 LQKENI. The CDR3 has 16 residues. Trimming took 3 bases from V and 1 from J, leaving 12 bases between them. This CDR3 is CASSPFKTGTNEKLFF. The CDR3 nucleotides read TGTGCCAGCTCACCTTTTAAGACCGGAACTAATGAAAAACTGTTTTTT. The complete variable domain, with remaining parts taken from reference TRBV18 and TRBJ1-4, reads NAGVMQNPRHLVRRRGQEARLRCSPMKGHSHVYWYRQLPEEGLKFMVYLQKENIIDESGMPKERFSAEFPKEGPSILRIQQVVRGDSAAYFCASSPFKTGTNEKLFFGSGTQLSVL.

CDR3 protein: CASGSTRGRNTEAFF. The CDR3 DNA sequence: TGTGCTAGTGGTTCAACCAGGGGGCGAAACACTGAAGCTTTCTTT. The V call is TRBV12-5, the J call TRBJ1-1; 8 bases are shared with TRBD1. V was clipped by 4 bases and J by 2 bases; unmatched bases: 6. Per germline, CDR1 LGHNT and CDR2 FRNRAP. The CDR3 length is 15 residues.

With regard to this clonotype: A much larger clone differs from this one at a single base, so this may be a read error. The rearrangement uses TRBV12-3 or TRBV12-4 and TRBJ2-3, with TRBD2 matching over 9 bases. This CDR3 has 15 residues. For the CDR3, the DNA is TGTGTCAGCAGTTTTCGGACTAGCGGCACAGATACGCAGTATTTT. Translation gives CVSSFRTSGTDTQYF.

In nucleotides, the CDR3 is TGTGCCAGCAGTACTCGGGACACCTACGAGCAGTACTTC. It yields the protein CASSTRDTYEQYF. V is TRBV6-5 and J is TRBJ2-7; D possibly corresponds to TRBD1 (6 bases). Germline-derived CDR1 and CDR2 are MNHEY and SVGAGI. This CDR3 has 13 residues. Trimming left V 5 bases short and J 2 bases short, with 10 bases between.

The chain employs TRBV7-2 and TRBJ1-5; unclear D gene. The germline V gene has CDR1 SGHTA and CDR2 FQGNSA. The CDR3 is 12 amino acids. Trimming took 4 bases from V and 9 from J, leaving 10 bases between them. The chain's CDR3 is CASSSSLTPQHF. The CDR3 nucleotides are TGTGCCAGCAGCTCTTCGCTCACGCCCCAGCATTTT.

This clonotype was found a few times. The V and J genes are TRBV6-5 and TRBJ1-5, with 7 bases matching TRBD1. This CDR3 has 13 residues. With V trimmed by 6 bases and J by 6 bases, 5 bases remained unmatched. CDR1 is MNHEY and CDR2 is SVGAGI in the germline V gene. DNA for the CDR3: TGTGCCAGCAGAACAGGGGAGGGTCAGCCCCAGCATTTT. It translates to CASRTGEGQPQHF.

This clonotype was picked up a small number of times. Here the CDR3 DNA reads TGTGCCAGCAACCCCTTTGGGGTTCAAAGTTCAGCTTTCTTT. This encodes CASNPFGVQSSAFF. V and J are TRBV6-5 and TRBJ1-1; D is uncertain. The CDR3 has 14 residues. The germline CDR1 and CDR2 sequences are MNHEY and SVGAGI. Trimming shortened V by 7 bases and J by 10 bases, and 22 bases separated the two germline ends.

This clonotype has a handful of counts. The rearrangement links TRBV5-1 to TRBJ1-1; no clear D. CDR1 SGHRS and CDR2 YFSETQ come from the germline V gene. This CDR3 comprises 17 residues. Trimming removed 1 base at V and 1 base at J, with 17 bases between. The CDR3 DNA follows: TGCGCCAGCAGCTTGAACTTCCCTGGAGGACCGAACACTGAAGCTTTCTTT. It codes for CASSLNFPGGPNTEAFF.